The clone carrying this T cell receptor beta chain appeared a few times. Its cognate antigen is unknown. This specimen belongs to a study of blood T cells in healthy people across ages. Broader study findings: More naive CD4+ cells and higher diversity were found in long-lived than in aged donors. PBMCs went unsorted, and a conclusive naive versus antigen-experienced comparison was therefore prevented.

The CDR3 has 15 amino acids. The trim removed 6 bases at V and 2 bases at J, leaving 10 bases unmatched. Germline CDR1 reads DFQATT; CDR2 reads SNEGSKA (reference sequence). For the second PCR, which ran for about 6 to 11 cycles, a sample-barcoded 5' primer and a J-beta primer mix were used. TCRdb processed the 5' RACE reads anew with MiXCR; each CDR3 protein has one entry. The profile shows fewer than 800,000 distinct CDR3 sequences, under 25% of them singletons. The genes are TRBV20-1 and TRBJ2-3, with 8 bases fitting TRBD1. The clonotype originates from a man between 65 and 85 years old in good health. Sequencing used blood. CDR3 loop: CSAPEGTGITDTQYF. The DNA for the CDR3 is TGCAGTGCCCCCGAGGGGACAGGAATCACAGATACGCAGTATTTT.